A single sample gave rise to the 9 T cell receptor beta chains below, sequenced in a study of blood T cell repertoires in COVID-19. Generated by immunoSEQ multiplex PCR, the TCRdb table keeps only in-frame clones and is missing some. This table holds about 320,000 clones, around 85% found once. Sequences were obtained from PBMCs or T cells enriched from blood (not recorded which). These TCRs come from a woman aged 25 to 45 who had been exposed to COVID-19.

The chain recombines TRBV7-2 with TRBJ2-7, with TRBD2 identical over 8 bases. This CDR3 is built from 15 residues. V shed 5 bases and J 3 bases; nucleotides not matched to a gene: 9. Germline loops: CDR1 SGHTA, CDR2 FQGNSA. CDR3 nucleotides: TGTGCCAGCAGCCTGAAATCCACTAGCGGCTACGAGCAGTACTTC. Translating it yields CASSLKSTSGYEQYF.

This sequence joins TRBV4-3 and TRBJ2-7; D is perhaps TRBD2 (5 bases). Trimming took 1 base from V and 5 from J, leaving 15 bases between them. This CDR3 has 15 residues. Germline lookup yields CDR1 LGHNA and CDR2 YSLEER. CDR3 nucleotides: TGCGCCAGCAGCCAAGGTCCGGGATGGGAGAACGAGCAGTACTTC. Translation: CASSQGPGWENEQYF.

The J gene is TRBJ2-2, the V gene TRBV5-1; 7 bases are a match to TRBD1. The V gene's germline CDR1 is SGHRS and CDR2 YFSETQ. The CDR3 is 14 residues long. Germline trimming cut 5 bases from V and 6 bases from J; bases unmatched to any gene: 7. This CDR3 is CASSPTGVAGELFF. CDR3 nucleotides: TGCGCCAGCAGTCCCACAGGGGTCGCCGGGGAGCTGTTTTTT.

This clone was found a few times. The rearrangement joins TRBV19 to TRBJ1-1, with D uncertain. The CDR3 consists of 13 residues. CDR1 and CDR2 (germline): LNHDA, SQIVND (reference sequence). V shed 3 bases and J shed 6 bases, with 11 bases lying between them. CDR3 bases: TGTGCCAGTAGTATGCGGGAAGGGTCTGAAGCTTTCTTT. It codes for CASSMREGSEAFF.

The chain combines TRBV28 with TRBJ2-3, with 12 bases aligning to TRBD2. Germline V lookup: CDR1 MDHEN, CDR2 SYDVKM. This CDR3 comprises 15 residues. J was trimmed by 3 bases and V by 5 bases; bases with no gene match: 3. CDR3 region: CASSPGTSGTDTQYF. Written as DNA, the CDR3 is TGTGCCAGCAGTCCTGGGACTAGCGGGACAGATACGCAGTATTTT.

This clone was seen a single time. The V and J genes are TRBV28 and TRBJ1-3; 7 bases are shared with TRBD1. Germline-derived CDR1 and CDR2 are MDHEN and SYDVKM. The CDR3 is made up of 14 amino acids. The J segment lost 0 bases and the V segment lost 5 bases, leaving 1 base of the junction unmatched. CDR3 region: CASSDRVSGNTIYF. In nucleotides, the CDR3 is TGTGCCAGCAGTGACAGGGTCTCTGGAAACACCATATATTTT.

The chain joins TRBV19 to TRBJ2-1, with 9 bases identical to TRBD1. This CDR3 has 15 amino acids. Looked up from germline, CDR1 is LNHDA and CDR2 is SQIVND (reference sequence). The V segment lost 5 bases and the J segment 4 bases; nucleotides outside the gene matches: 6. The CDR3 is CASSPGQGRYNEQFF. The CDR3 DNA reads as TGTGCCAGTAGTCCCGGACAGGGGAGATACAATGAGCAGTTCTTC.

The chain carries TRBV18 and TRBJ1-1; tentatively, D is TRBD1 (5 bases). This CDR3 contains 13 residues. CDR1 and CDR2 (germline): KGHSH, LQKENI. Trimming removed 5 bases from V and 2 bases from J, with 9 bases in between. CDR3 loop: CASSSDRNTEAFF. CDR3 bases: TGTGCCAGCTCATCAGACAGAAACACTGAAGCTTTCTTT.

V usage is TRBV3-1 (or the pseudogene TRBV3-2) and J usage is TRBJ1-1, with 8 bases that match TRBD1. V lost 4 bases to trimming and J lost 5 bases; unmatched junction nucleotides: 12. CDR3 length: 16 amino acids. Germline V CDR1 and CDR2: LGHDT, YNNKEL (reference sequence). The CDR3 DNA reads TGTGCCAGCAGCCCGTTAGAGCAGGGGGCGCGGACTGAAGCTTTCTTT. It yields the protein CASSPLEQGARTEAFF.